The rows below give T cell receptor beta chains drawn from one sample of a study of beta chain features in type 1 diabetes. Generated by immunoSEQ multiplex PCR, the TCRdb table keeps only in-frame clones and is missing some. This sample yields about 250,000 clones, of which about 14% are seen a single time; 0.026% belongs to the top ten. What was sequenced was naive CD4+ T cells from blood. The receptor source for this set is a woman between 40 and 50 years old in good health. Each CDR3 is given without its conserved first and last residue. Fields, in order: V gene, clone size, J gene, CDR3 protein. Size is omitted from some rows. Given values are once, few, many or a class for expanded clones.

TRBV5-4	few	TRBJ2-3	ASSLIGGATDTQY
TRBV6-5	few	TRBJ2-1	ASSTGLNNEQF
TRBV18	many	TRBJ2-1	ASSPGLDNEQF
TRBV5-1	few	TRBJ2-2	ASSLSGQGTTGELF
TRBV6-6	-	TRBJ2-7	ASRSIRVSSYEQY
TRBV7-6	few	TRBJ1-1	ASSARMTGVPEAF
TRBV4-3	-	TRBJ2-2	ASSQGGRGTGELF
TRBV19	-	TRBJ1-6	ASSTTGGRSPLH
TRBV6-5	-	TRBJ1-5	ASRQERDQPQH
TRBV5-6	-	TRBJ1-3	ASSLTGTSSGNTIY
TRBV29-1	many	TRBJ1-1	SVEDRRAKAF
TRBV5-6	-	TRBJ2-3	ASSYPRAVTPNTDTQY
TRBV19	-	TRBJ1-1	ASSKRGTEAF
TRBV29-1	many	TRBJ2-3	SAPRVNSDTQY
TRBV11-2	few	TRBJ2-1	ASSLFAGPGSYNEQF
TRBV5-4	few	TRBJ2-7	ASSSDPPRASYEQY
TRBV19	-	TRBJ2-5	ASQAGRRQETQY
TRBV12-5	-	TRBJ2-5	ASGLVGLAGAQETQY
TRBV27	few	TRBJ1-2	ASSLVGGVGYGYT
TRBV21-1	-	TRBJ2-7	ASSNFPGIGEQY
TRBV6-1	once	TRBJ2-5	ASSGGGGGETQY
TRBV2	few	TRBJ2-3	ASSTPGTLSTDTQY
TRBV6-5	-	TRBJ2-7	ASSYSGQKQY
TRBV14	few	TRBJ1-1	ASSQFEETEAF
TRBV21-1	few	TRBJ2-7	ASPTGQTYEQY
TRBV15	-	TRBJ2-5	ATSRGYGAGGQETQY
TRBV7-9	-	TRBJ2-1	ASSSSGTSGGSSYNEQF
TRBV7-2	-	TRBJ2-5	ASSFGQGALGETQY
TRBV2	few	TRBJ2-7	ASKTGTDFYEQY
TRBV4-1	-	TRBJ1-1	ASSQGVSPGLSLRVTEAF
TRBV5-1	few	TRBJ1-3	ASSLQGLSGNTIY
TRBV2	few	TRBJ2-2	ASSELAGVAGELF
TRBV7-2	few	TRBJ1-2	ASSLPAGGGGYT
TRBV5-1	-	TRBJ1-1	ASSYQTGRAF
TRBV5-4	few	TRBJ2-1	ASSLSRQGQNEQF
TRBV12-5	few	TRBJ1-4	ASGLFGQSNEKLF
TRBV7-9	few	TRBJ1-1	ASSFDRVRNTEAF
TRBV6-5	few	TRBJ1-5	ASSRTAHQPQH
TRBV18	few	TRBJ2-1	ASSTARVNEQF
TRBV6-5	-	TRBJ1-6	ASSYSRSDNSPLH
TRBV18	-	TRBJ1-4	ASSPRRPPSEKLF
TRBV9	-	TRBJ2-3	ASSVASQLPTDTQY
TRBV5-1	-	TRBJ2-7	ASSDSLYEQY
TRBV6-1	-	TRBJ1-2	ASSELFRHRSSSYGYT
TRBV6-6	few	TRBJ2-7	ASSQSNEQY
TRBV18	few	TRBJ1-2	ASSPFQQGDGYGYT
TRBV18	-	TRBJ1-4	ASSPRGFGEKLF
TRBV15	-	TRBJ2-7	ATAEGRETYEQY
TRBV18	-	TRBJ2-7	ASSPVAGASSYEQY
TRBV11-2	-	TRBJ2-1	ASSLAWELSYNEQF
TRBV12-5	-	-	ASGPTAPSSEQY
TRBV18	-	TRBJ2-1	ASSPRGGGPTSEQF
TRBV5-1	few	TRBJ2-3	ASSGALGTSRSDTQY
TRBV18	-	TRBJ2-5	ASSPFEGPGETQY